This TCR beta chain was identified during a study of OX40 agonist ivuxolimab in advanced cancers. The sample holds one count of this clone. The germline V and J ends were trimmed by 10 bases and 4 bases, with 16 bases remaining between them. The CDR3 loop spans 13 amino acids. CDR1 and CDR2 (germline): ENHRY, SYGVKD. The repertoire was sequenced with immunoSEQ multiplex PCR; TCRdb's copy has only in-frame clones and lacks some. The sample lists around 74,000 clones, around 93% occurring once. The receptor's source is an adult with an advanced solid tumor such as melanoma, head and neck, liver or kidney cancer. Material: CD4+ or CD8+ T cells sorted from blood, obtained in a trial of the OX40 agonist ivuxolimab. The rearrangement links TRBV10-3 to TRBJ1-1; possible D gene TRBD1, 5 bases. CDR3 bases: TGTGCCACCGGATCGGGGGTGGGCACTGAAGCTTTCTTT. It translates to CATGSGVGTEAFF.